This T cell receptor (beta chain) stems from a study of blood T cell repertoires in COVID-19. Background on the study: COVID-19 samples from acute and convalescent phases originated in the United States, Italy and Spain. Nucleic acid was either cDNA or gDNA, and it came from T cells, B-cell-depleted T cells, or PBMCs.

Methods used by the authors: Amplification of reference gene primers provided the estimated nucleated cell counts. Profiling relied on immunoSEQ multiplex PCR, and the TCRdb table lists in-frame clones only, not all of them. V and J calls and clone size are given by that table; D and trimming were obtained from the DNA. The sample records under 150,000 clones, under 85% being singletons. CDR1 is SEHNR and CDR2 is FQNEAQ in the germline V gene (reference sequence). Trimming removed 0 bases from V and 3 bases from J, with 9 bases in between. The CDR3 extends over 15 amino acids. This clonotype originated in a man between 35 and 55 years old with active or convalescent COVID-19. The rearrangement links TRBV7-9 to TRBJ1-3; weak D call: TRBD1 (5 bases). What was sequenced was peripheral blood. The CDR3 sequence is CASSLAGAVGNTIYF. The CDR3 DNA reads as TGTGCCAGCAGCTTAGCAGGGGCGGTTGGAAACACCATATATTTT.